This is a list of T cell receptor beta chains from one sample in a study of spatial heterogeneity in lung cancer. TCRdb recomputed calls from the 5' RACE reads with MiXCR, one row per CDR3 protein. This table holds some 1,500 distinct CDR3 sequences, around 20% found once. The specimen was lung tumor tissue, collected at surgery. These receptors were collected from a male donor with early-stage non-small cell lung cancer. Each CDR3 is given without its conserved first and last residue. D genes are given only for firm matches.

v_gene,j_gene,d_gene,CDR3aa
TRBV21-1,TRBJ1-1,-,ASSKGPGQKNTEAF
TRBV18,TRBJ2-3,TRBD2,ASSLRGLAADTQY
TRBV9,TRBJ2-3,-,ASSTHWGGSSTDTQY
TRBV28,TRBJ2-6,-,ATERSGGANVLT
TRBV7-2,TRBJ2-7,-,ASSPYPVYEQY
TRBV20-1,TRBJ2-6,TRBD1,SARDRQGEAGANVLT
TRBV7-2,TRBJ2-2,-,ASRSHGTYISGELF
TRBV20-1,TRBJ1-2,-,SARETGKGYT
TRBV19,TRBJ2-1,TRBD2,ASTSGRANEQF
TRBV19,TRBJ2-3,TRBD1,ASAPDREDTQY
TRBV13,TRBJ1-2,-,ASSFTDYGYT
TRBV7-2,TRBJ1-3,-,ASSSGEKVDTIY
TRBV28,TRBJ1-5,-,ASSSTNQPQH
TRBV28,TRBJ1-4,-,ASSLSPTNEKLF
TRBV27,TRBJ2-1,-,ASSLSGRAYNEQF
TRBV14,TRBJ2-2,TRBD1,ASSRHRGDRGAWNTGELF
TRBV20-1,TRBJ2-7,-,SAKEVYEQY
TRBV7-2,TRBJ2-3,-,ASSLSMLDTQY
TRBV20-1,TRBJ1-1,TRBD1,SASPGQVKTEAF
TRBV5-1,TRBJ1-2,TRBD1,ASSPGQVWGYT
TRBV6-5,TRBJ1-3,TRBD1,ASTNRGLGRNTIY
TRBV6-6,TRBJ2-5,TRBD1,ASSLLSGQAETQY
TRBV6-2/TRBV6-3,TRBJ2-2,-,ASSQTTRSGELF
TRBV6-5,TRBJ2-7,-,ASSPGLLGEQY
TRBV3-1,TRBJ1-6,TRBD1,ASSPGQARSPLH
TRBV3-1,TRBJ2-5,-,ASSQDLVETQY
TRBV9,TRBJ2-5,-,ASSVVSGFGETQY
TRBV5-6,TRBJ2-5,-,ASSPGDGISKTQY
TRBV2,TRBJ1-5,-,ASRIRGGNQPQH
TRBV5-6,TRBJ2-5,-,ASSSDTQETQY
TRBV30,TRBJ1-3,-,AWSVVGGPGNTIY
TRBV7-2,TRBJ2-7,TRBD2,ASSWGGGYEQY
TRBV14,TRBJ1-2,-,ASSPGVGYT
TRBV28,TRBJ2-5,-,ASSRTMETQY
TRBV6-5,TRBJ1-1,-,ASSTKVNTEAF
TRBV21-1,TRBJ1-2,-,ASSKKGDFGYT
TRBV12-3/TRBV12-4,TRBJ2-5,TRBD1,ASSLTGGQETQY
TRBV7-6,TRBJ1-1,-,ASSLTMNTEAF
TRBV12-3/TRBV12-4,TRBJ1-1,-,ASSLWAGRFEAF
TRBV20-1,TRBJ2-6,-,SAQTPRSGANVLT
TRBV5-1,TRBJ1-2,TRBD1,ASSLRTGDSNYGYT
TRBV11-3,TRBJ2-3,-,ASSLRRGTDTQY
TRBV7-8,TRBJ2-3,TRBD2,ASSLPGGSLVDTQY
TRBV28,TRBJ1-1,-,ASSLWITRTGRPPF
TRBV12-3/TRBV12-4,TRBJ2-5,TRBD1,ASSQTGVQETQY
TRBV4-3,TRBJ1-5,-,ASSQDRPGASNQPQH
TRBV20-1,TRBJ2-5,TRBD2,SAPFSGRAALETQY
TRBV27,TRBJ2-1,-,ASSNYNEQF
TRBV6-5,TRBJ1-3,TRBD1,ASSRQGASNTIY
TRBV3-1,TRBJ1-5,-,ASSHRGGNQPQH
TRBV5-4,TRBJ1-1,TRBD1,ASRNDRDRTEAF
TRBV4-2,TRBJ2-7,-,ASSQEGWTGETYEQY
TRBV7-9,TRBJ2-7,-,ASSLSTTGDKQY
TRBV12-3/TRBV12-4,TRBJ2-2,-,ASSPGQTNTGELF
TRBV28,TRBJ1-5,TRBD1,AALSGGQPQH
TRBV25-1,TRBJ1-2,-,ASSPGTNYGYT
TRBV5-6,TRBJ1-2,TRBD1,ASSLTGQGISYGYT
TRBV6-1,TRBJ2-2,-,ASSEGLGQNTGELF
TRBV28,TRBJ1-1,-,ASSFPGDTEAF